What follows describes a single T cell receptor beta chain. Its matching antigen is unknown. The source of the sample is a study of CD8 T cells in ankylosing spondylitis. As the method for making TCR beta libraries, quantitative 5'-RACE with molecular barcodes was used. TCRdb analysed the 5' RACE reads with MiXCR anew, one entry per CDR3 protein. The sample yields about 130,000 distinct CDR3 sequences, around 9% seen once. General observations from the study: A motif in TCR beta, a set of seven to nine highly homologous variants, appeared characteristic of ankylosing spondylitis blood. Clones linked to the disease showed a CD8+ phenotype. They occurred at relatively low frequencies in peripheral blood.

CDR1 MNHEY and CDR2 SVGAGI come from the germline V gene. The ends were cut back, 0 bases at V and 1 base at J, with 13 bases in the middle. The CDR3 consists of 17 residues. Material for sequencing was blood, either unsorted or a sorted T cell fraction (not recorded which). This TCR came from a male donor with ankylosing spondylitis or in good health (not recorded which). The J gene is TRBJ2-1, the V gene TRBV6-5, with a tentative D call TRBD2 (7 bases). CDR3 sequence (DNA): TGTGCCAGCAGTTACTCCATGGGGGGGGCTTCCTACAATGAGCAGTTCTTC. Translated: CASSYSMGGASYNEQFF.